The 22 T cell receptor beta chains below all came from one sample that was sequenced in a study of radiotherapy plus CTLA-4 blockade in lung cancer. Method: immunoSEQ multiplex PCR; TCRdb's copy keeps in-frame clones and lacks some. The data contain 40,000 or so clones, about 70% of them singletons. The sequences come from peripheral blood, collected from a patient treated with radiotherapy plus ipilimumab. The receptor source for this set is a human donor with non-small cell lung cancer who had stable disease on radiotherapy plus ipilimumab.

The chain is built from TRBV25-1 and TRBJ2-1; 10 positions match TRBD2. CDR3 length equals 15 residues. After removal of 2 bases from V and 7 bases from J, the junction contained 5 bases not matched to a gene. Germline V CDR1 and CDR2: MGHDK, SYGVNS. The CDR3 spells CASSEPLAGANEQFF. DNA for the CDR3: TGTGCCAGCAGTGAACCCCTAGCGGGGGCAAATGAGCAGTTCTTC.

The chain is built from TRBV11-2 and TRBJ2-3; 11 bases are a match to TRBD2. This CDR3 comprises 15 residues. Losses at the gene ends were 5 bases for V and 5 bases for J; bases not matched to a gene: 6. Germline-derived CDR1 and CDR2 are SGHAT and FQNNGV. CDR3 loop: CASSISGGAIDTQYF. The CDR3 DNA reads TGTGCCAGCAGCATTAGCGGGGGGGCAATAGATACGCAGTATTTT.

The rearrangement links TRBV7-2 to TRBJ1-4; 9 bases fit TRBD1. The CDR3 is 17 residues long. The germline V gene has CDR1 SGHTA and CDR2 FQGNSA. Trimming at V came to 5 bases and at J to 0 bases, leaving 7 bases not matched to a gene. CDR3 sequence (DNA): TGTGCCAGCAGCCAGGGGGGGACAGGGCCAACTAATGAAAAACTGTTTTTT. The encoded protein is CASSQGGTGPTNEKLFF.

The chain joins TRBV5-6 to TRBJ1-3; 10 nucleotides align to TRBD1. Unmatched junction bases numbered 2, after V lost 3 bases and J lost 2 bases. Germline lookup yields CDR1 SGHDT and CDR2 YYEEEE. This CDR3 spans 15 amino acids. CDR3 in amino acids: CASSYGTGAGNTIYF. The CDR3 nucleotides are TGTGCCAGCAGCTACGGGACAGGGGCTGGAAACACCATATATTTT.

The chain uses TRBV9 and TRBJ1-4; D possibly corresponds to TRBD1 (6 bases). Germline loops: CDR1 SGDLS, CDR2 YYNGEE. The CDR3 sequence is 14 residues long. The V gene lost 3 bases and the J gene lost 3 bases, with 9 bases spanning the gap. Here the CDR3 reads CASSAQGANEKLFF. In DNA, the CDR3 is TGTGCCAGCAGCGCACAGGGAGCTAATGAAAAACTGTTTTTT. The full variable domain, rest sourced from reference TRBV9 and TRBJ1-4, is DSGVTQTPKHLITATGQRVTLRCSPRSGDLSVYWYQQSLDQGLQFLIQYYNGEERAKGNILERFSAQQFPDLHSELNLSSLELGDSALYFCASSAQGANEKLFFGSGTQLSVL.

V and J are TRBV15 and TRBJ1-5, with no clear D. The CDR3 totals 13 residues. V shed 1 base and J shed 4 bases, with 5 bases lying between them. Germline CDR1 LNHNV, CDR2 YYDKDF (reference sequence). The CDR3 region has the DNA TGTGCCACCAGCAGAGTAAAGAATCAGCCCCAGCATTTT. As protein: CATSRVKNQPQHF.

The V call is TRBV5-1, the J call TRBJ1-2, with 7 bases lining up with TRBD1. The J segment lost 3 bases and the V segment lost 2 bases, leaving 1 base of the junction unmatched. The CDR3 contains 13 residues. Germline CDR1 and CDR2: SGHRS and YFSETQ. The CDR3 reads CASSFGTDYGYTF. Written as DNA, the CDR3 is TGCGCCAGCAGCTTCGGGACAGACTATGGCTACACCTTC.

J is TRBJ2-7 and V is TRBV7-2; D gene uncertain. CDR1 is SGHTA, CDR2 FQGNSA, per germline. The CDR3 is 12 residues long. Trimming pared 3 bases from V and 7 bases from J, leaving 10 bases between. In nucleotides, the CDR3 is TGTGCCAGCAGCTTTTACGGCGGAGAGCAGTACGTC. Translation: CASSFYGGEQYV.

A single count supports this clone. The rearrangement uses TRBV5-6 and TRBJ2-7; D call uncertain. This CDR3 has 15 residues. Germline CDR1 reads SGHDT; CDR2 reads YYEEEE. V was trimmed by 0 bases and J by 4 bases, leaving 14 bases between them. DNA of the CDR3: TGTGCCAGCAGCTTGGGTAGGAATCTGGGGTACGAGCAGTACGTC. Translation gives CASSLGRNLGYEQYV.

The V gene is TRBV10-3, the J gene TRBJ2-5; 9 bases fit TRBD2. This CDR3 has 14 amino acids. After removal of 7 bases from V and 5 bases from J, the junction contained 8 bases not matched to a gene. CDR1 and CDR2 from the germline V gene are ENHRY and SYGVKD. CDR3 nucleotide sequence: TGTGCCATCAAAGGCGGGGGGGCCTTCGAGACCCAGTACTTC. This encodes CAIKGGGAFETQYF.

This clone is a singleton in its sample. The gene calls are TRBV11-2 and TRBJ1-2; maybe TRBD1 (6 bases). Germline CDR1 reads SGHAT; CDR2 reads FQNNGV. CDR3 length equals 15 residues. The V end was cut by 1 base, the J end by 5 bases, with 14 bases between. The CDR3 DNA sequence: TGTGCCAGCAGCTTAGCATTCGGGGGGCCTTATGGCTACACCTTC. Amino acids: CASSLAFGGPYGYTF.

This clone was observed a handful of times. V gene TRBV6-8 combines with J gene TRBJ2-7; D is perhaps TRBD1 or TRBD2 (5 bases each). CDR1 is MNHGY, CDR2 SAAAGT, per germline. This CDR3 comprises 15 residues. V was shortened by 0 bases and J by 1 base, with 10 bases between the two germline ends. Written as DNA, the CDR3 is TGTGCCAGCAGTTACTCGGGGGACGGATCCTACGAGCAGTACTTC. Amino acids: CASSYSGDGSYEQYF.

V usage is TRBV6-1 and J usage is TRBJ1-1; 8 bases line up with TRBD1. This CDR3 is 15 amino acids long. Germline CDR1 is MNHNS and CDR2 is SASEGT. The V and J ends lost 6 bases and 1 base, in that order; junction bases with no gene match: 7. The CDR3 nucleotides read TGTGCCAGCAGACCCCAGGACAGGGAGAACACTGAAGCTTTCTTT. It is translated as CASRPQDRENTEAFF.

The rearrangement uses TRBV6-5 and TRBJ1-6, with 10 bases identical to TRBD1. CDR3 length equals 15 residues. V lost 0 bases to trimming and J lost 7 bases; unmatched junction nucleotides: 0. The germline V gene has CDR1 MNHEY and CDR2 SVGAGI. In DNA form, the CDR3 reads TGTGCCAGCAGTTACTCGACAGGGGGCAATTCACCCCTCCACTTT. Its translation: CASSYSTGGNSPLHF.

The rearrangement uses TRBV18 and TRBJ2-7; 7 bases agree with TRBD1. In germline, CDR1 is KGHSH, CDR2 LQKENI. CDR3 length: 14 residues. The ends lost 5 bases at V and 1 base at J; junction bases unmatched: 5. DNA for the CDR3: TGTGCCAGCTCAACGACAGGGAATTCCTACGAGCAGTACGTC. This encodes CASSTTGNSYEQYV.

The chain has TRBV2 and TRBJ1-2, with 10 positions matching TRBD1. The germline V gene encodes CDR1 SNHLY and CDR2 FYNNEI. V dropped 9 bases and J dropped 8; count of bases not matched to a gene: 9. The CDR3 is 13 residues long. In nucleotides, the CDR3 is TGTGCCAGGGCCGACAGGGGGCAAGGCGGCTACACCTTC. Translated: CARADRGQGGYTF.

The chain couples TRBV14 to TRBJ1-3; no clear D gene. CDR3 size: 14 residues. The germline V gene encodes CDR1 SGHDN and CDR2 FVKESK. Trimming left V 1 base short and J 4 bases short, with 8 bases between. CDR3 region: CASSQGWGGNTIYF. The CDR3 DNA reads as TGTGCCAGCAGCCAAGGGTGGGGAGGAAACACCATATATTTT.

The J gene is TRBJ2-2, the V gene TRBV19; TRBD2 matches 9 bases. V lost 3 bases and J lost 7; bases outside the gene matches: 9. Germline lookup yields CDR1 LNHDA and CDR2 SQIVND (reference sequence). This CDR3 region has 16 residues. The CDR3 nucleotides are TGTGCCAGTAGTATGGGGACGGGACTAGCAGGCGGGGAGCTGTTTTTT. The encoded protein is CASSMGTGLAGGELFF.

Of note for this clone: The missing conserved phenylalanine or tryptophan at the end of this CDR3 makes a read error likely. The chain combines TRBV19 with TRBJ1-5, with D maybe TRBD1 (5 bases). V shed 3 bases and J shed 8 bases, with 11 bases lying between them. Per germline, CDR1 LNHDA and CDR2 SQIVND (reference sequence). This CDR3 has 13 amino acids. The CDR3 bases are TGTGCCAGTAGTATCGGGGGGAGGGAGCCCCAGCATCTT. Its protein product is CASSIGGREPQHL.

The chain recombines TRBV28 with TRBJ1-1, with 11 bases identical to TRBD1. With V trimmed by 4 bases and J by 4 bases, 5 bases remained unmatched. CDR1 is MDHEN, CDR2 SYDVKM, per germline. CDR3 length equals 15 residues. The CDR3 DNA sequence: TGTGCCAGCAGTTCTTCCGGACAGGGGGCCACTGAAGCTTTCTTT. Translating it yields CASSSSGQGATEAFF.

This clone showed up just once. The chain employs TRBV5-1 and TRBJ2-5, with D possibly being TRBD2 (6 bases). The V gene's germline CDR1 is SGHRS and CDR2 YFSETQ. The CDR3 totals 14 residues. V shed 5 bases and J shed 4 bases, with 15 bases lying between them. This CDR3 reads CASRDPGVVETQYF. CDR3 nucleotides: TGCGCCAGCAGGGACCCGGGGGTCGTAGAGACCCAGTACTTC.

The chain combines TRBV28 with TRBJ1-4; 7 nucleotides line up with TRBD1. The CDR3 extends over 17 amino acids. Germline V gene data show CDR1 as MDHEN and CDR2 as SYDVKM. V shed 5 bases, J shed 7 bases, and the junction held 16 bases outside the gene matches. In nucleotides, the CDR3 is TGTGCCAGCAGTGCATCGCTTGACAGGGTCGGGCTTGAAAAACTGTTTTTT. Protein sequence: CASSASLDRVGLEKLFF.